A selection of T cell receptor beta chains follows, all from one sample in a study of technical replicates of blood from several donors. The data were produced by immunoSEQ multiplex PCR, yet TCRdb's version contains in-frame clones alone and is incomplete. The sample lists tens of thousands of clones, roughly 93% occurring once. Sequenced material: T cells isolated from PBMCs. These receptors all come from a human donor in good health. CDR3s include the opening cysteine and the closing phenylalanine or tryptophan. Each record gives: J gene, clone size, D gene, V gene, CDR3 protein, CDR3 DNA. D genes are given only for firm matches. Rows give clone size only sometimes, using once, few, many, or a class for an expanded clone.

TRBJ2-1,NA,TRBD2,TRBV13,CASSPSGRAANEQFF,TGTGCCAGCAGCCCTAGCGGGAGGGCCGCCAATGAGCAGTTCTTC
TRBJ1-4,NA,NA,TRBV11-3,CASSRVGGEKLFF,TGTGCCAGCAGCAGGGTCGGGGGTGAAAAACTGTTTTTT
TRBJ2-1,NA,NA,TRBV27,CASSLMTQGSDEQFF,TGTGCCAGCAGTTTAATGACTCAGGGGAGCGATGAGCAGTTCTTC
TRBJ1-3,NA,TRBD1,TRBV7-6,CASSWQGVSGNTIYF,TGTGCCAGCAGCTGGCAGGGGGTTTCTGGAAACACCATATATTTT
TRBJ1-2,NA,NA,TRBV29-1,CSVPWGQSYGYTF,TGCAGCGTCCCTTGGGGGCAGAGCTATGGCTACACCTTC
TRBJ2-7,NA,TRBD2,TRBV4-3,CASSQRLAGGHEQYF,TGCGCCAGCAGCCAGCGACTAGCGGGAGGTCACGAGCAGTACTTC
TRBJ1-5,NA,NA,TRBV19,CASSILPGVGGNQPQHF,TGTGCCAGTAGTATACTGCCAGGGGTCGGCGGCAATCAGCCCCAGCATTTT
TRBJ1-2,NA,NA,TRBV6-5,CASSPDKYGYTF,TGTGCCAGCAGCCCAGACAAGTATGGCTACACCTTC
TRBJ2-7,NA,TRBD2,TRBV19,CATSNNLAGGHEQYF,TGTGCCACTAGTAACAATCTAGCGGGAGGCCACGAGCAGTACTTC
TRBJ2-7,NA,NA,TRBV6-4,CASSEGLFSYEQYF,TGTGCCAGCAGTGAAGGACTGTTCTCCTACGAGCAGTACTTC
TRBJ2-1,NA,TRBD1,TRBV7-2,CASSVRTGGYNEQFF,TGTGCCAGCAGCGTGAGGACAGGGGGCTACAATGAGCAGTTCTTC
TRBJ2-7,once,TRBD1,TRBV9,CASSPRGGSYSGQGIHEQYF,TGTGCCAGCAGCCCGAGGGGAGGCAGCTATTCGGGACAGGGTATCCACGAGCAGTACTTC
TRBJ2-5,NA,NA,TRBV9,CASSVDYMETQYF,TGTGCCAGCAGCGTAGATTACATGGAGACCCAGTACTTC
TRBJ1-1,NA,NA,TRBV11-3,CASSLGAGAEAFF,TGTGCCAGCAGCTTAGGGGCAGGCGCTGAAGCTTTCTTT
TRBJ2-7,once,NA,TRBV11-2,CASSLSHRDYEQYF,TGTGCCAGCAGCTTATCGCACAGGGACTACGAGCAGTACTTC
TRBJ2-3,NA,NA,TRBV27,CASSLTRHTDTQYF,TGTGCCAGCAGTTTGACTAGGCACACAGATACGCAGTATTTT
TRBJ2-5,NA,NA,TRBV2,CASSWAQAKETQYF,TGTGCCAGCAGTTGGGCACAGGCGAAAGAGACCCAGTACTTC
TRBJ2-7,NA,TRBD2,TRBV4-3,CASSQVRGGSPYEQYF,TGCGCCAGCAGCCAAGTGAGGGGCGGGAGTCCCTACGAGCAGTACTTC
TRBJ2-1,NA,NA,TRBV30,CAWRGRNNYNEQFF,TGTGCCTGGAGGGGCAGGAACAACTACAATGAGCAGTTCTTC
TRBJ2-7,NA,TRBD1,TRBV28,CASSSTGDEQYF,TGTGCCAGCAGTTCCACAGGGGACGAGCAGTACTTC
TRBJ2-7,NA,TRBD2,TRBV7-2,CASSKSSGTIEQYF,TGTGCCAGCAGCAAGTCTAGCGGGACCATCGAGCAGTACTTC
TRBJ2-5,NA,NA,TRBV27,CASSLVMEGPYRETQYF,TGTGCCAGCAGTTTGGTAATGGAGGGACCGTACCGCGAGACCCAGTACTTC
TRBJ2-3,NA,NA,TRBV5-1,CASSSSGFRAFDTQYF,TGCGCCAGCAGCTCTTCAGGGTTCAGGGCGTTTGATACGCAGTATTTT
TRBJ2-7,NA,NA,TRBV28,CASSFGTIGQYF,TGTGCCAGCAGTTTCGGGACAATCGGGCAGTACTTC
TRBJ2-7,NA,NA,TRBV2,CASSTGKSYEQYF,TGTGCCAGCAGCACAGGGAAGTCCTACGAGCAGTACTTC
TRBJ2-1,NA,TRBD2,TRBV6-5,CASSFGLAFSYNEQFF,TGTGCCAGCAGTTTCGGACTAGCGTTTTCCTACAATGAGCAGTTCTTC
TRBJ1-4,NA,NA,TRBV5-1,CASGEGVANEKLFF,TGCGCCAGCGGGGAGGGAGTTGCTAATGAAAAACTGTTTTTT
TRBJ1-1,NA,NA,TRBV29-1,CSDGMNTEAFF,TGCAGCGATGGCATGAACACTGAAGCTTTCTTT
TRBJ1-1,NA,NA,TRBV28,CASSFNGGGATEAFF,TGTGCCAGCAGTTTTAACGGTGGGGGGGCCACTGAAGCTTTCTTT
TRBJ2-2,NA,NA,TRBV10-3,CAISESTGAGELFF,TGTGCCATCAGTGAGTCGACGGGGGCCGGGGAGCTGTTTTTT
TRBJ1-2,NA,NA,TRBV4-1,CASRGASPNYGYTF,TGCGCCAGCAGGGGCGCGAGCCCTAACTATGGCTACACCTTC
TRBJ2-1,NA,NA,TRBV9,CASSVETYYNEQFF,TGTGCCAGCAGCGTAGAAACTTACTACAATGAGCAGTTCTTC
TRBJ1-3,NA,NA,TRBV29-1,CSVAGGSSGNTIYF,TGCAGCGTTGCTGGCGGAAGCTCTGGAAACACCATATATTTT
TRBJ2-4,NA,NA,TRBV4-3,CASSQVLPGLAKNIQYF,TGCGCCAGCAGCCAAGTATTACCAGGTTTAGCCAAAAACATTCAGTACTTC